This record looks at one TCR beta chain sequence and its context. What it recognizes is unknown. The sample belongs to a study of post-analysis software for immune sequencing data. Study-level background: As for disease course, relapsing-remitting, secondary progressive and progressive-relapsing multiple sclerosis were all included.

TCR beta cDNA libraries had unique molecular identifiers. Input amounts of roughly 0.85 to 10 million T cells were used. These gave 500,000 or so cDNA molecules, so each molecule approximated one T cell. TCRdb re-called the PCR reads through MiXCR, storing one row per CDR3 protein. The data show a few hundred thousand distinct CDR3 sequences, over 30% seen once. Study-level results: Pronounced co-clustering by F measure was evident among identically batched samples. Among multiple sclerosis patients, normalized Chao1 diversity was significantly below that of controls. Several TRBV segments (TRBV5-6, TRBV5-1 and TRBV20-1 among them) occurred more frequently in patients than in controls.

The CDR3 sequence is 17 residues long. Trimming cost V 2 bases and J 5 bases, with 22 bases left between them. The V gene's germline CDR1 is SGHRS and CDR2 YFSETQ. The chain links TRBV5-1 to TRBJ1-1, with a weak D call TRBD1 (6 bases). This receptor was taken from a girl between 2 and 10 years old with multiple sclerosis. The sequenced sample consisted of blood. CDR3 sequence reads: CASSFITLTGQGTEAFF. The CDR3 region has the DNA TGCGCCAGCAGCTTTATTACTTTGACAGGCCAGGGGACTGAAGCTTTCTTT.